Listed below are T cell receptor gamma chains from one sample, sequenced in a study of Vδ1+ human thymocytes. TCRdb re-called the multiplex PCR reads using CATT. The sample carries 25,000 to 35,000 gamma-chain clones, over 15% recorded once. Sequencing was carried out using Vdelta1+ gamma-delta thymocytes from the thymus. All receptors derive from a boy younger than two who had congenital heart surgery. CDR3s leave out the opening cysteine and the closing phenylalanine or tryptophan.

V	J	CDR3
TRGV9	TRGJ1/TRGJ2	ALWEVRTHKKL
TRGV8	TRGJ1/TRGJ2	ATWERKYYKKL
TRGV5	TRGJ1/TRGJ2	ATWTHHHYYKKL
TRGV5	TRGJ1/TRGJ2	ATWDPTNYYKKL
TRGV4	TRGJ1/TRGJ2	ATWDGLRKL
TRGV9	TRGJP1	ALWEVPRSRFKI
TRGV4	TRGJ1/TRGJ2	ATWAFRKKL
TRGV3	TRGJP1	ATWDRLGGGTTGWFKI
TRGV5	TRGJ1/TRGJ2	ATWDTANYYKKL
TRGV2	TRGJ1/TRGJ2	ATWDRKTTDKKL
TRGV5	TRGJ1/TRGJ2	ATWDRPCVEKL
TRGV8	TRGJ1/TRGJ2	ATWDLYHYKKL
TRGV5	TRGJ1/TRGJ2	ATWDGPYPIVGPKKL
TRGV4	TRGJ1/TRGJ2	ATWGPYYKKL
TRGV9	TRGJ1/TRGJ2	ALWEVHWGYYKKL
TRGV8	TRGJ1/TRGJ2	ATWDRLWYKKL
TRGV2	TRGJP2	ATWDTPWGDWIKT
TRGV5	TRGJ1/TRGJ2	ATWDRRRKL
TRGV4	TRGJP2	ATWVDSSDWIKT
TRGV2	TRGJ1/TRGJ2	ATWDGRPYGYKKL
TRGV2	TRGJ1/TRGJ2	ATWDGLSNKKL
TRGV2	TRGJ1/TRGJ2	ATWYKYYYKKL
TRGV2	TRGJ1/TRGJ2	ATWDGRSNYKKL
TRGV9	TRGJP	ALWGLQELGKKIKV
TRGV4	TRGJP2	ATWDVLEKVDWIKT
TRGV9	TRGJ1/TRGJ2	ALWPSYYKKL
TRGV2	TRGJP2	ATWDGPSSDWIKT
TRGV8	TRGJ1/TRGJ2	ATWVLPYYKKL
TRGV9	TRGJP1	ALWDTTGWFKI
TRGV4	TRGJ1/TRGJ2	ATWDGPRYKKL
TRGV4	TRGJP2	ATWDGPGGSDWIKT
TRGV9	TRGJ1/TRGJ2	ALWHYYKKL
TRGV9	TRGJ1/TRGJ2	ALWEPGNYYKKL
TRGV2	TRGJ1/TRGJ2	ATWDGPRKL
TRGV2	TRGJ1/TRGJ2	ATWDGPNRYKKL
TRGV9	TRGJP1	ALWMTTGWFKI
TRGV2	TRGJP2	ATWDGLGVYSSDWIKT
TRGV9	TRGJ1/TRGJ2	ARWSNYYKKL
TRGV2	TRGJ1/TRGJ2	ATWDGLDKKL
TRGV9	TRGJ1/TRGJ2	ALWEGVYYKKL
TRGV9	TRGJ1/TRGJ2	ALWGGGSIPGFYYKKL
TRGV9	TRGJ1/TRGJ2	ALWEVWEQKL
TRGV2	TRGJ1/TRGJ2	ATWDAPYYKKL
TRGV4	TRGJP1	ATWDRYTTGWFKI
TRGV5	TRGJP2	ATWDVKGRIKT
TRGV5	TRGJ1/TRGJ2	ATWVSPFGYKKL